Listed below are T cell receptor beta chains from one sample, sequenced in a study of blood T cell repertoires in COVID-19. Libraries were prepared by immunoSEQ multiplex PCR; TCRdb keeps only in-frame clonotypes and omits some of them. Of about 160,000 clones listed, roughly 85% are singletons. The sequenced material came from peripheral blood. All receptors come from a human donor with acute or convalescent COVID-19. The donor label of this sample is uncertain. CDR3s include the opening cysteine and the closing phenylalanine or tryptophan. D genes are given only for firm matches. For some rows the clone size is stated as once, few or many, or as a class when expanded; others skip it.

D	V	J	size	DNA	CDR3
NA	TRBV9	TRBJ1-6	NA	TGTGCCAGCAGCGTCCTAGACAGTAATTCACCCCTCCACTTT	CASSVLDSNSPLHF
TRBD1	TRBV6-5	TRBJ2-7	NA	TGTGCCAGCAGCCAGGAACAGGGGGCTCTCTCCGAGCAGTACTTC	CASSQEQGALSEQYF
TRBD1	TRBV10-3	TRBJ2-6	NA	TGTGCCATCAGTGAGTTATCCGGGACAGCCTTCTCTGGGGCCAACGTCCTGACTTTC	CAISELSGTAFSGANVLTF
NA	TRBV19	TRBJ1-6	once	TGTGCCAGTAGTATCCGGACGCCGGGGGGTTCACCCCTCCACTTT	CASSIRTPGGSPLHF
TRBD1	TRBV2	TRBJ2-7	NA	TGTGCCAGCAGTGAAAGACAGGGCGCCTACGAGCAGTACTTC	CASSERQGAYEQYF
NA	TRBV6-6	TRBJ1-2	NA	TGTGCCAGCAGTTACGTACAGGCCTATGGCTACACCTTC	CASSYVQAYGYTF
NA	TRBV3-1/TRBV3-2	TRBJ2-7	NA	TGTGCCAGCAGCCATTTTAGCGGATACGAGCAGTACTTC	CASSHFSGYEQYF
NA	TRBV28	TRBJ2-3	few	TGTGCCAGCAGTACTCGACAGAGTACGCAGTATTTT	CASSTRQSTQYF
NA	TRBV5-4	TRBJ2-3	NA	TGTGCCAGCAGACTGGGCCCCAGCAACACAGATACGCAGTATTTT	CASRLGPSNTDTQYF
TRBD1	TRBV4-2	TRBJ1-1	NA	TGTGCCAGCAGCCAAGAACCCCGGCAGGGGGCAACTGAAGCTTTCTTT	CASSQEPRQGATEAFF
NA	TRBV6-5	TRBJ1-5	NA	TGTGCCAGCAGTTCCAGAAAGCCAGGGAACAATCAGCCCCAGCATTTT	CASSSRKPGNNQPQHF
NA	TRBV6-2/TRBV6-3	TRBJ1-4	NA	TGTGCCAGCAGCCCGACAGGATCAACTAATGAAAAACTGTTTTTT	CASSPTGSTNEKLFF
TRBD1	TRBV6-2/TRBV6-3	TRBJ1-1	NA	TGTGCCAGCAGTTACGACAGGGCTGTTACTGAAGCTTTCTTT	CASSYDRAVTEAFF
TRBD1	TRBV19	TRBJ1-2	NA	TGTGCCAGTAGTATTCCGGGACAGGGAAGTGGCTACACCTTC	CASSIPGQGSGYTF
NA	TRBV10-3	TRBJ2-7	NA	TGTGCCACCCAGGGGATCAACACCTACGAGCAGTACTTC	CATQGINTYEQYF
TRBD2	TRBV11-2	TRBJ2-7	NA	TGTGCCAGCACCCGGACTAGCGGGGGATCCTACGAGCAGTACTTC	CASTRTSGGSYEQYF
TRBD1	TRBV6-6	TRBJ1-1	once	TGTGCCAGCAGTGGACAGGGGGTAAGGAACACTGAAGCTTTCTTT	CASSGQGVRNTEAFF
TRBD1	TRBV7-2	TRBJ1-2	NA	TGTGCCAGCAGCTCCGGGACAGGGAGTTTTGGCTACACCTTC	CASSSGTGSFGYTF
NA	TRBV6-5	TRBJ1-4	NA	TGTGCCAGCAGCCTACAGGGTATTAATGAAAAACTGTTTTTT	CASSLQGINEKLFF
TRBD1	TRBV19	TRBJ1-2	NA	TGTGCCAGTAGTATTAGGGCCCTCGGGACAGCGTATTATGGCTACACCTTC	CASSIRALGTAYYGYTF
NA	TRBV18	TRBJ1-3	NA	TGTGCCAGCTCACCTGGGAGGTCTGGAAACACCATATATTTT	CASSPGRSGNTIYF
TRBD1	TRBV7-9	TRBJ1-5	NA	TGTGCCAGCAGCCGCGACAGGGGTGGGCCCCAGCATTTT	CASSRDRGGPQHF
TRBD2	TRBV11-3	TRBJ2-3	NA	TGTGCCAGCAGCTCAGCGGGGGGGCCCACAGATACGCAGTATTTT	CASSSAGGPTDTQYF
TRBD1	TRBV5-1	TRBJ1-1	NA	TGCGCCAGCAGCTTGTCTGGGACAGACGGTGAAGCTTTCTTT	CASSLSGTDGEAFF
NA	TRBV19	TRBJ1-1	NA	TGTGCCAGTAAAGGAGAGGAAAGTAGGCTACCCGAAGCTTTCTTT	CASKGEESRLPEAFF
TRBD1	TRBV3-1/TRBV3-2	TRBJ1-1	NA	TGTGCCAGCAGCCAAGATGGGACAGGGGGGAACACTGAAGCTTTCTTT	CASSQDGTGGNTEAFF
TRBD1	TRBV3-1/TRBV3-2	TRBJ1-2	once	TGTGCCAGCAGCCTGACGACGGGACAGGCGAACTATGGCTACACCTTC	CASSLTTGQANYGYTF
TRBD1	TRBV4-1	TRBJ2-7	NA	TGCGCCAGCAGCCAAGATCCCGGGACAGGGACCTACGAGCAGTACTTC	CASSQDPGTGTYEQYF
TRBD1	TRBV29-1	TRBJ1-5	NA	TGCAGCGTTCCCGGACAGGGAAATCAGCCCCAGCATTTT	CSVPGQGNQPQHF
TRBD1	TRBV3-1/TRBV3-2	TRBJ1-2	NA	TGTGCCAGCAGCCAGACAGGGTATGGCTACACCTTC	CASSQTGYGYTF